The present T cell receptor beta chain was sequenced within a study of cytomegalovirus exposure and HLA in healthy donors. The CDR3 covers 14 residues. Germline CDR1 is SGHTA and CDR2 is FQGNSA. V lost 2 bases to trimming and J lost 2 bases, with 9 bases between them. The PCR made use of 60 Vbeta and 13 Jbeta primers. TCRdb's table, derived via immunoSEQ multiplex PCR, lists solely in-frame clones and lacks some. Of over 150,000 clones in the sample, approximately 80% were seen once. Sequencing was performed on PBMCs. This clonotype originated in a young man in good health and CMV-seropositive. V and J are TRBV7-2 and TRBJ1-1; D unclear. The CDR3 region is CASSLRRGNTEAFF. The CDR3 nucleotides read TGTGCCAGCAGCTTACGACGGGGAAACACTGAAGCTTTCTTT.